This T cell receptor beta chain was observed in a study of identical twins. General study findings and limits: High-abundance cord blood beta clonotypes had fewer insertions; memory repertoires showed none.

The CDR3 runs to 15 residues. Trimming pared 3 bases from V and 2 bases from J, leaving 13 bases between. To note about this clonotype: Its antigen is unidentified.

The cDNA had a unique molecular identifier and a template-switch universal primer site. MiXCR was run by TCRdb on the 5' RACE reads, yielding one entry per CDR3 protein. The data show fewer than 450,000 distinct CDR3 sequences, around 9% seen once. The chain carries TRBV12-3 or TRBV12-4 and TRBJ2-5; D unclear. Sequenced input: naive T cells sorted from blood. The TCR originated in a woman aged 45-65 years in good health. The CDR3 coding sequence is TGTGCCAGCAGTTTGGGCTGGCAGCTACAAGAGACCCAGTACTTC. Translation gives CASSLGWQLQETQYF.